The TCR beta chain under discussion was sequenced for a study of blood T cell repertoires in COVID-19. Study context: Researchers got acute and convalescent COVID-19 samples from the United States, Italy and Spain.

In the original workflow: Quantification of nucleated cells was approximated via reference gene primer amplification. TCRdb keeps only in-frame clones here, not all; method: immunoSEQ multiplex PCR. The V and J calls and clone size come from that table; D and trimming were worked out from the DNA. Of roughly 110,000 clones listed, approximately 85% are singletons. V lost 6 bases to trimming and J lost 4 bases; unmatched junction nucleotides: 15. This CDR3 has 17 amino acids. CDR1 is MNHEY and CDR2 is SMNVEV in the germline V gene (reference sequence). The rearrangement links TRBV27 to TRBJ2-1; 7 bases line up with TRBD1. This TCR was recovered from a woman aged 60-75 years with COVID-19, enrolled during active disease. Sequenced: peripheral blood. Here the CDR3 DNA reads TGTGCCAGCAGCATACTCCCCGGGACAGAGATTTACAATGAGCAGTTCTTC. Translating it yields CASSILPGTEIYNEQFF.